The 11 T cell receptor beta chains in this list originate from one sample, sequenced in a study of cytomegalovirus exposure and HLA in healthy donors. TCRdb's copy holds only in-frame clones and misses some; the assay was immunoSEQ multiplex PCR. The sample lists fewer than 200,000 clones, approximately 96% occurring once. The sample was PBMCs. Receptors originate from a woman aged 18-30 years in good health and CMV-seronegative.

This chain joins TRBV5-1 and TRBJ2-2; 10 nucleotides align to TRBD1. Germline assignment: CDR1 SGHRS and CDR2 YFSETQ. The CDR3 sequence is 15 residues long. Germline trimming cut 4 bases from V and 4 bases from J; bases unmatched to any gene: 4. Here the CDR3 DNA reads TGCGCCAGCAGCCCCGACAGGGGGCCCACCGGGGAGCTGTTTTTT. Protein product: CASSPDRGPTGELFF.

J is TRBJ1-1 and V is TRBV5-6; TRBD1 matches 7 bases. The V and J ends lost 7 bases and 7 bases, in that order; junction bases with no gene match: 10. There are 13 residues in the CDR3. From germline, CDR1 is SGHDT and CDR2 YYEEEE. The CDR3 here is CASCYLGTDEAFF. In DNA, the CDR3 is TGTGCCAGCTGCTACCTCGGGACAGATGAAGCTTTCTTT.

V usage is TRBV29-1 and J usage is TRBJ2-3; 8 nucleotides match TRBD1. Germline assignment: CDR1 SQVTM and CDR2 ANQGSEA. The CDR3 is 12 residues long. V lost 4 bases, J lost 4 bases, and 1 base stayed unmatched. The CDR3 reads CSVVQGADTQYF. In DNA form, the CDR3 reads TGCAGCGTTGTACAGGGGGCAGATACGCAGTATTTT.

This rearrangement joins TRBV19 to TRBJ1-1; 7 nucleotides match TRBD1. The length of the CDR3 is 13 residues. Trimming at V came to 6 bases and at J to 3 bases, leaving 4 bases not matched to a gene. Germline assignment: CDR1 LNHDA and CDR2 SQIVND (reference sequence). CDR3 DNA: TGTGCCAGTAGCCCCACAGGGGACACTGAAGCTTTCTTT. It specifies CASSPTGDTEAFF.

The gene calls are TRBV29-1 and TRBJ2-3, with 15 bases fitting TRBD2. With 1 base clipped from V and 5 bases from J, the junction kept 7 bases outside the gene matches. The germline CDR1 and CDR2 sequences are SQVTM and ANQGSEA. This CDR3 has 17 residues. The CDR3 loop reads CSVEGWTSGGAVDTQYF. CDR3 coding DNA: TGCAGCGTTGAAGGCTGGACTAGCGGGGGGGCCGTAGATACGCAGTATTTT.

This chain links TRBV4-3 with TRBJ1-1; possibly TRBD1 for D (5 bases). V was trimmed by 3 bases and J by 1 base, leaving 9 bases between them. The length of the CDR3 is 14 residues. Germline V lookup: CDR1 LGHNA, CDR2 YSLEER. As DNA, the CDR3 is TGCGCCAGCAGCCATTCGGGGGGGAACACTGAAGCTTTCTTT. Its protein is CASSHSGGNTEAFF.

The V call is TRBV7-9, the J call TRBJ2-7, with 7 bases that match TRBD1. This CDR3 spans 15 amino acids. V dropped 5 bases and J dropped 0; count of bases not matched to a gene: 7. Germline V lookup: CDR1 SEHNR, CDR2 FQNEAQ (reference sequence). As DNA, the CDR3 is TGTGCCAGCAGCCCCCCCTGGGACAGCTCCTACGAGCAGTACTTC. Its protein product is CASSPPWDSSYEQYF.

This clone was recorded once. The chain combines TRBV7-3 with TRBJ1-2; tentative D call: TRBD1 (6 bases). Per the germline V gene, CDR1 is SGHTA and CDR2 is FQGTGA. This CDR3 is built from 13 residues. Trimming shortened V by 5 bases and J by 2 bases, and 9 bases separated the two germline ends. CDR3 in amino acids: CASSLQGNYGYTF. The CDR3 DNA reads as TGTGCCAGCAGCCTACAGGGCAACTATGGCTACACCTTC.

CDR3 protein: CASRYLRQGPGELFF. CDR3 sequence (DNA): TGTGCCAGCAGATATTTACGACAGGGGCCCGGGGAGCTGTTTTTT. The rearrangement links TRBV28 to TRBJ2-2; TRBD1 aligns across 8 bases. Germline lookup yields CDR1 MDHEN and CDR2 SYDVKM. V dropped 6 bases and J dropped 6; count of bases not matched to a gene: 9. This CDR3 is 15 amino acids long.

V usage is TRBV10-3 and J usage is TRBJ1-1; D not certain. The germline V gene has CDR1 ENHRY and CDR2 SYGVKD. V lost 2 bases and J 0 bases, leaving 10 bases between the germline ends. CDR3 length: 15 amino acids. CDR3: CAISEPGRVNTEAFF. Written as DNA, the CDR3 is TGTGCCATCAGTGAGCCCGGGCGGGTGAACACTGAAGCTTTCTTT.

The chain joins TRBV15 to TRBJ2-7, with TRBD1 matching 9 bases. CDR3 length: 14 amino acids. Unmatched junction bases numbered 5, after V lost 3 bases and J lost 5 bases. Germline CDR1 and CDR2: LNHNV and YYDKDF (reference sequence). Here the CDR3 DNA reads TGTGCCACCAGCAGTGGGCGGACAGGGGACGAGCAGTACTTC. It codes for CATSSGRTGDEQYF. The whole variable domain, filled in from reference TRBV15 and TRBJ2-7, reads DAMVIQNPRYQVTQFGKPVTLSCSQTLNHNVMYWYQQKSSQAPKLLFHYYDKDFNNEADTPDNFQSRRPNTSFCFLDIRSPGLGDTAMYLCATSSGRTGDEQYFGPGTRLTVT.